The sequence of this TCR beta chain was determined in a study of blood T cell repertoires in COVID-19. Background on the study: Whether acute or convalescent, the COVID-19 samples came from the United States, Italy and Spain. In each case, the material was cDNA or gDNA derived from T cells, B-cell-depleted T cells, or PBMCs.

Enrollees, roughly 18 to 90 years old, lived in around 23 US areas. As originally analysed: How many nucleated cells were present was estimated from reference gene primer amplification. Assay used: immunoSEQ multiplex PCR; TCRdb lists only in-frame clones, some missing. That table furnishes V, J and clone size, whereas the DNA furnished D and trimming. The sample records under 200,000 clones, about 84% being singletons. The CDR3 has 14 amino acids. V shed 3 bases and J 7 bases; nucleotides not matched to a gene: 2. The germline gives CDR1 KGHSH, CDR2 LQKENI. This TCR came from a woman in her thirties or forties with acute COVID-19. The sample taken for sequencing was PBMCs or T cells enriched from blood (not recorded which). This sequence joins TRBV18 and TRBJ2-1; 11 bases line up with TRBD1. For the CDR3, the DNA is TGTGCCAGCTCACCGGACAGGGGGCAAAATGAGCAGTTCTTC. This sequence encodes CASSPDRGQNEQFF.